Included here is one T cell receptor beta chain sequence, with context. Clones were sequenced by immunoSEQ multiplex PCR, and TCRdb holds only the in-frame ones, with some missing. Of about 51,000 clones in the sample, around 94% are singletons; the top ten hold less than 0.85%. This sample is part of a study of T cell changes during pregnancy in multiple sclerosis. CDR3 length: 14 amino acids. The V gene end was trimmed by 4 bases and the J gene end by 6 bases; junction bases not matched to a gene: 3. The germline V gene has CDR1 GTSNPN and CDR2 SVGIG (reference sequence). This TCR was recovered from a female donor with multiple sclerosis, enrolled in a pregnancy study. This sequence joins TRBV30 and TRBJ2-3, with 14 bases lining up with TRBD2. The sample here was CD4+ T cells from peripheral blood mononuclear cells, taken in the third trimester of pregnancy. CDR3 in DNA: TGTGCCTGGACCCGACTAGCGGGAGGGGATACGCAGTATTTT. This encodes CAWTRLAGGDTQYF.